These T cell receptor beta chains were read from a single sample in a study of blood T cell repertoires in COVID-19. Generated by immunoSEQ multiplex PCR, the TCRdb table keeps only in-frame clones and is missing some. This sample has about 65,000 clones, with around 93% found just once. Sequenced sample: peripheral blood. These receptors all come from a man aged 70-80 years with active COVID-19. The CDR3 runs from the conserved cysteine through the conserved F or W.

v_gene	j_gene	CDR3aa
TRBV28	TRBJ1-4	CASTPGQGGEKLFF
TRBV27	TRBJ1-1	CASTSGQLNTEAFF
TRBV4-1	TRBJ2-1	CASSQDRGPRDEQFF
TRBV11-3	TRBJ2-4	CASSRETGWGDIQYF
TRBV6-5	TRBJ1-3	CASSYSLGQGNTIYF
TRBV25-1	TRBJ1-3	CASSGGTSSGNTIYF
TRBV2	TRBJ2-7	CASKEPTGTSGGLSYEQYF
TRBV6-1	TRBJ1-5	CASSEFGVGASNQPQHF
TRBV4-2	TRBJ1-2	CASSRTGQVLVGYTF
TRBV28	TRBJ1-2	CASSLKRANYGYTF